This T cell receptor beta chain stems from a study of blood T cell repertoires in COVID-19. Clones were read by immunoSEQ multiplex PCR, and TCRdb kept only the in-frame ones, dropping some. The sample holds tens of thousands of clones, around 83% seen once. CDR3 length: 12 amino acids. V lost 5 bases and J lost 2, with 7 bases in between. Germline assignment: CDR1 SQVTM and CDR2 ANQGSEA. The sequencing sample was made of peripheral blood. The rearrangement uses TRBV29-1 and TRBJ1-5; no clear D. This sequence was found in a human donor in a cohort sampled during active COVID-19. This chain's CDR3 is CSVRSGNQPQHF. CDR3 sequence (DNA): TGCAGCGTTCGCAGTGGCAATCAGCCCCAGCATTTT.